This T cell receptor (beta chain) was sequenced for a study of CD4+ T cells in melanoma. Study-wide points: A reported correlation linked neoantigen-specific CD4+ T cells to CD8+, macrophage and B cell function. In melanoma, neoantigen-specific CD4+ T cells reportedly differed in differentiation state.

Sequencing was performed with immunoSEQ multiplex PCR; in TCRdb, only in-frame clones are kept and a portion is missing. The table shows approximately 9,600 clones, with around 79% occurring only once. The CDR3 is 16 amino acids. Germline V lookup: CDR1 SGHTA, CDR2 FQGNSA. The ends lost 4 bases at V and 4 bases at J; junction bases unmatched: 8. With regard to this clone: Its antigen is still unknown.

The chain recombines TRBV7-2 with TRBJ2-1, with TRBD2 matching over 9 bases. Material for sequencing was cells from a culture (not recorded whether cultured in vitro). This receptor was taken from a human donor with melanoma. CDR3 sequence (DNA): TGTGCCAGCAGCTCTAGCTCAGCGGGAGGTTACAATGAGCAGTTCTTC. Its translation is CASSSSSAGGYNEQFF.